The 22 T cell receptor beta chains below all came from one sample that was sequenced in a study of identical twins. TCRdb re-called the 5' RACE reads through MiXCR, storing one row per CDR3 protein. The table shows around 1.7 million distinct CDR3 sequences, with less than 40% occurring only once. The sample taken for sequencing was cord blood. The source of these receptors is a newborn girl in good health.

The chain employs TRBV5-6 and TRBJ2-1; D might be TRBD2 (7 bases). Trimming pared 0 bases from V and 9 bases from J, leaving 16 bases between. Germline V gives CDR1 SGHDT, CDR2 YYEEEE. The CDR3 totals 15 residues. The CDR3 DNA follows: TGTGCCAGCAGCTTGGTGGGGGGGCCTTGGGGTGAGCAGTTCTTC. It is translated as CASSLVGGPWGEQFF.

This clonotype was counted between two and nine times. The chain links TRBV5-1 to TRBJ2-3; D is ambiguous. Germline values: CDR1 SGHRS, CDR2 YFSETQ. The CDR3 covers 13 residues. V was cut by 2 bases and J by 2 bases, with 6 bases left in between. The CDR3 sequence: CASSFFNTDTQYF. The CDR3 coding sequence is TGCGCCAGCAGCTTTTTTAACACAGATACGCAGTATTTT.

This clonotype was picked up a small number of times. The J gene is TRBJ1-1, the V gene TRBV30; tentatively, D is TRBD1 (6 bases). Germline V lookup: CDR1 GTSNPN, CDR2 SVGIG (reference sequence). The length of the CDR3 is 12 residues. Between the trimmed V and J ends, which lost 4 bases and 1 base, there was a span of 7 bases. The CDR3 spells CAWMTGNTEAFF. CDR3 coding DNA: TGTGCCTGGATGACAGGGAACACTGAAGCTTTCTTT. Supplemented by reference TRBV30 and TRBJ1-1, the full variable domain reads SQTIHQWPATLVQPVGSPLSLECTVEGTSNPNLYWYRQAAGRGLQLLFYSVGIGQISSEVPQNLSASRPQDRQFILSSKKLLLSDSGFYLCAWMTGNTEAFFGQGTRLTVV.

This clonotype was observed at least ten times. The V gene is TRBV4-1, the J gene TRBJ2-1, with 11 bases lining up with TRBD2. V shed 7 bases and J 6 bases; nucleotides not matched to a gene: 5. CDR3 length: 14 residues. Germline V gene lookup returns CDR1 MGHRA and CDR2 YSYEKL. The CDR3 DNA is TGCGCCAGCACCGGGACTAGCGGTTTCAATGAGCAGTTCTTC. Its translation: CASTGTSGFNEQFF.

This clonotype was picked up many times. CDR3 DNA: TGTGCCATCAGTGAGGCAGGGACCGAAAAACTGTTTTTT. It yields the protein CAISEAGTEKLFF. V is TRBV10-3 and J is TRBJ1-4; possible D gene TRBD1, 5 bases. Trimming shortened V by 2 bases and J by 8 bases, and 9 bases separated the two germline ends. The germline CDR1 and CDR2 sequences are ENHRY and SYGVKD. This CDR3 comprises 13 residues.

This clonotype has just one count. This sequence joins TRBV20-1 and TRBJ2-2, with 8 positions matching TRBD2. V dropped 6 bases and J dropped 7; count of bases not matched to a gene: 10. This CDR3 has 14 amino acids. Germline loops: CDR1 DFQATT, CDR2 SNEGSKA (reference sequence). CDR3 nucleotides: TGCAGTGCCTCGCCGACGGGGGGGATCGGGGAGCTGTTTTTT. Amino acid sequence: CSASPTGGIGELFF.

The chain carries TRBV6-1 and TRBJ1-1, with no clear D. The CDR3 extends over 14 amino acids. Trimming pared 4 bases from V and 4 bases from J, leaving 13 bases between. Germline CDR1 reads MNHNS; CDR2 reads SASEGT. The CDR3 region is CASSVAVTLTEAFF. Written as DNA, the CDR3 is TGTGCCAGCAGTGTAGCAGTGACCCTCACTGAAGCTTTCTTT.

There are a few counts of this clonotype. The chain joins TRBV20-1 to TRBJ2-7; TRBD2 might be the D (5 bases). V lost 2 bases, J lost 0 bases, and 17 bases lay in between. The CDR3 is 16 amino acids. CDR1 and CDR2 (germline): DFQATT, SNEGSKA (reference sequence). The chain's CDR3 is CSARRRGAFFSYEQYF. The CDR3 DNA sequence: TGCAGTGCTAGACGTCGGGGAGCCTTCTTCTCCTACGAGCAGTACTTC.

This clonotype appeared a few times. This sequence joins TRBV6-1 and TRBJ2-4, with a tentative D call TRBD2 (5 bases). V was pared by 0 bases and J by 1 base, with 22 bases between. Germline V gene lookup returns CDR1 MNHNS and CDR2 SASEGT. The CDR3 has 20 amino acids. CDR3 residues: CASSEARTGFLNIAKNIQYF. The CDR3 nucleotides are TGTGCCAGCAGTGAAGCGCGTACGGGGTTTCTTAATATCGCCAAAAACATTCAGTACTTC.

The rearrangement joins TRBV7-2 to TRBJ1-3; weak D call: TRBD1 (5 bases). The germline V gene encodes CDR1 SGHTA and CDR2 FQGNSA. Trimming removed 0 bases at V and 7 bases at J, with 10 bases between. The CDR3 covers 14 residues. The CDR3 DNA follows: TGTGCCAGCAGCTTAGCACGGGACGGGAACACCATATATTTT. Its translation: CASSLARDGNTIYF.

The chain uses TRBV4-1 and TRBJ1-1; tentative D call: TRBD1 (6 bases). Germline CDR1 reads MGHRA; CDR2 reads YSYEKL. Deletions cut 0 bases from V and 3 bases from J, with 17 bases between. This CDR3 is 17 amino acids long. The chain's CDR3 is CASSQDRGRGAYTEAFF. CDR3 in DNA: TGCGCCAGCAGCCAAGATAGAGGACGGGGGGCGTACACTGAAGCTTTCTTT.

This clonotype was observed at least ten times. The CDR3 region has the DNA TGTGCCAGCAGCTTAGGGGACGGGTATAATTCACCCCTCCACTTT. Translating it yields CASSLGDGYNSPLHF. The chain uses TRBV13 and TRBJ1-6; D remains unclear. V was cut by 0 bases and J by 4 bases, with 7 bases left in between. Germline V gene lookup returns CDR1 PRHDT and CDR2 FYEKMQ (reference sequence). The CDR3 is 15 residues long. Together with reference TRBV13 and TRBJ1-6, the CDR3 gives the full variable domain: AAGVIQSPRHLIKEKRETATLKCYPIPRHDTVYWYQQGPGQDPQFLISFYEKMQSDKGSIPDRFSAQQFSDYHSELNMSSLELGDSALYFCASSLGDGYNSPLHFGNGTRLTVT.

In its sample, this clonotype was seen a few times. V usage is TRBV4-1 and J usage is TRBJ1-2, with a possible D match to TRBD1 (6 bases). The CDR3 consists of 15 residues. Germline assignment: CDR1 MGHRA and CDR2 YSYEKL. Trimming removed 1 base at V and 3 bases at J, with 12 bases between. CDR3 loop: CASSQAPGEYYGYTF. The CDR3 bases are TGCGCCAGCAGCCAAGCCCCAGGGGAGTACTATGGCTACACCTTC.

This clonotype was counted ten times or more. The chain uses TRBV10-3 and TRBJ2-7; possible D gene TRBD1, 5 bases. V lost 8 bases and J lost 0, with 14 bases in between. The V gene's germline CDR1 is ENHRY and CDR2 SYGVKD. The length of the CDR3 is 14 residues. The CDR3 coding sequence is TGTGCCATCGCCCAGACAGTGACCTCCTACGAGCAGTACTTC. Amino acid sequence: CAIAQTVTSYEQYF.

To note about this clonotype: Since no conserved phenylalanine or tryptophan closes the CDR3, a read error is the likely cause. The CDR3 reads CASSPLGTSGSVGEQFL. For the CDR3, the DNA is TGTGCCAGCAGTCCTCTCGGGACTAGCGGGAGTGTTGGTGAGCAGTTCCTC. The V call is TRBV28, the J call TRBJ2-1; 14 bases are shared with TRBD2. The germline CDR1 and CDR2 sequences are MDHEN and SYDVKM. J lost 9 bases, V lost 5 bases, and 12 bases had no gene match. The length of the CDR3 is 17 residues.

CDR3 DNA sequence: TGCAGCGTAACTAGCGGGAGGGTGGACGAGCAGTACTTC. Its translation: CSVTSGRVDEQYF. V is TRBV29-1 and J is TRBJ2-7, with 13 bases that match TRBD2. The CDR3 loop spans 13 amino acids. Germline values: CDR1 SQVTM, CDR2 ANQGSEA. With V trimmed by 6 bases and J by 5 bases, 4 bases remained unmatched.

This clonotype was counted a few times. This sequence joins TRBV20-1 and TRBJ2-1; 12 bases line up with TRBD2. Trimming cost V 0 bases and J 8 bases; bases outside gene matches: 5. This CDR3 has 15 residues. CDR1 and CDR2 from the germline V gene are DFQATT and SNEGSKA (reference sequence). The CDR3 DNA follows: TGCAGTGCTAGAGATCTGGCTAGCGGGGGGGATGAGCAGTTCTTC. Its translation is CSARDLASGGDEQFF.

This rearrangement joins TRBV18 to TRBJ2-5; D unclear. Germline CDR1 KGHSH, CDR2 LQKENI. The CDR3 extends over 13 amino acids. The V gene lost 2 bases and the J gene lost 3 bases, with 7 bases spanning the gap. The CDR3 sequence is CASSPELEETQYF. The CDR3 region has the DNA TGTGCCAGCTCACCAGAGTTAGAAGAGACCCAGTACTTC.

This clonotype was observed a few times. This rearrangement joins TRBV5-1 to TRBJ2-7; 10 bases agree with TRBD1. The CDR3 extends over 15 amino acids. Germline assignment: CDR1 SGHRS and CDR2 YFSETQ. V gave up 4 bases and J gave up 6 bases; unmatched junction bases: 10. The CDR3 DNA is TGCGCCAGCAGCAACAGGACAGGGGGTTTGGGCGAGCAGTACTTC. Translated: CASSNRTGGLGEQYF.

As DNA, the CDR3 is TGTGCCAGCACGCCGGCGGAAGCTTTCTTT. Its protein product is CASTPAEAFF. The chain carries TRBV7-9 and TRBJ1-1; no reliable D call. CDR1 is SEHNR, CDR2 FQNEAQ, per germline (reference sequence). With 7 bases removed from V and 8 bases from J, the gap between germline ends came to 8 bases. The CDR3 covers 10 residues. The full variable domain, its missing parts supplied by reference TRBV7-9 and TRBJ1-1, is DTGVSQNPRHKITKRGQNVTFRCDPISEHNRLYWYRQTLGQGPEFLTYFQNEAQLEKSRLLSDRFSAERPKGSFSTLEIQRTEQGDSAMYLCASTPAEAFFGQGTRLTVV.

In the case of this clonotype: The junction shows a germline mismatch at one end, possibly a read error. V gene TRBV3-1 combines with J gene TRBJ2-1, with 7 bases matching TRBD1. Germline-derived CDR1 and CDR2 are LGHDT and YNNKEL (reference sequence). CDR3 length equals 15 residues. CDR3 sequence reads: CASSRQGSSYDEQFF. The CDR3 DNA reads as TGTGCCAGCAGCCGACAGGGATCCTCCTACGATGAGCAGTTCTTC.

This clonotype occurred many times. V usage is TRBV12-3 or TRBV12-4 and J usage is TRBJ2-1; 7 nucleotides match TRBD1. CDR3 size: 15 residues. The J segment lost 4 bases and the V segment lost 5 bases, leaving 8 bases of the junction unmatched. CDR3 sequence: CASSVPGQRYNEQFF. CDR3 nucleotide sequence: TGTGCCAGCAGTGTACCGGGACAGCGTTACAATGAGCAGTTCTTC.